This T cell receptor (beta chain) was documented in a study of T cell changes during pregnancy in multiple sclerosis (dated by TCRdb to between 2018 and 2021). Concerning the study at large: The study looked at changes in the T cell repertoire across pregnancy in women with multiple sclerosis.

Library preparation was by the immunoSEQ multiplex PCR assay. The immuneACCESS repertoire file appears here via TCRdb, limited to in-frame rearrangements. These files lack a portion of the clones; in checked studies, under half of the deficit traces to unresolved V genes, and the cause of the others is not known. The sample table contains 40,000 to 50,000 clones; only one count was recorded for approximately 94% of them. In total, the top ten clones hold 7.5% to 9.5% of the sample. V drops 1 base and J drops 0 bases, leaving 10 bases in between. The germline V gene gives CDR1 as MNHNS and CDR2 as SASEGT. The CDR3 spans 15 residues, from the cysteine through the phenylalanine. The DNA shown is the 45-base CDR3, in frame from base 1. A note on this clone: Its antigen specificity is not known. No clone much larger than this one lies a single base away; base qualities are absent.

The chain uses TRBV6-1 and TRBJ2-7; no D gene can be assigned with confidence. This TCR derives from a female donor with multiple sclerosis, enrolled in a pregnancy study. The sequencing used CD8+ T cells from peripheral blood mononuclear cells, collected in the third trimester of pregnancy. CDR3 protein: CASSEVTSGSYEQYF. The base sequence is TGTGCCAGCAGTGAAGTTACTTCGGGCTCCTACGAGCAGTACTTC.